A single T cell receptor beta chain is shown here with its context. This clone's antigen is unknown. The record has no base qualities; no much larger clone is one base away. Measured from the cysteine to the phenylalanine, the CDR3 is 15 residues long. Only the CDR3 region is kept as DNA, spanning 45 bases read in frame from base 1. CDR1 and CDR2, per the germline V gene, are SGHAT and FQNNGV. Trimmed from V: 7 bases; trimmed from J: 11 bases; junction bases lacking a gene match: 12. TRIzol reagent was used to extract blood RNA from unsorted whole blood, while the DNeasy Blood & Tissue kit provided the germline DNA. Patients had chronic HBV infection and were treatment-naive at sampling. Around 3.9 milliliters of peripheral blood were collected into K2EDTA tubes before surgery. This entry is derived from a study of tumor-infiltrating lymphocytes in primary liver carcinoma (dated by TCRdb to the late 2010s). General notes on the study: Roughly 5 patients with histopathologically diagnosed primary liver carcinoma underwent surgical resection in China between November 2015 and early 2016. Hepatocellular carcinoma (four) or combined HCC and intrahepatic cholangiocarcinoma (one) was present in the five patients, who were three men and two women aged 30 to 69 years. The five patients had tumors of stage T1-T3 N0M0, with maximum diameters ranging from 4.2 to 10 cm. Each sample produced roughly 3.5 to 7.13 million productive TCRbeta reads, and read depth showed no significant difference between tissue types. TCRbeta repertoire sequencing, expression microarrays and whole-exome sequencing were combined in the study across five regions of each liver tumor, with adjacent normal tissue and blood also included. A total of approximately 35 specimens from 5 patients underwent TCRbeta repertoire sequencing, comprising roughly 25 tumor regions, 5 adjacent noncancerous liver tissues and 5 peripheral blood samples. Repertoires from technical replicates were highly reproducible, with mean shared-clone rates approximately 0.9 and correlation coefficients above 0.95. Study-level results and caveats: Consistent with antigen-driven expansion, pairs of tumor regions showed higher repertoire overlap (mean around 35%) than either tumor-adjacent pairs (about 17%) or tumor-blood pairs (about 15%). Because the samples were bulk and unsorted, CD4+ and CD8+ T cell repertoires could not be compared. Only the TCR beta chain was sequenced, which likely underestimates true repertoire diversity because unpaired alpha chains were not captured. A significantly larger repertoire fraction was made up by the top 250 clones in tumors than in blood (p = 0.039). Only five patients were included in the study, and the authors note that the findings should be validated in a larger study.

TCRbeta-specific cDNA was reverse-transcribed from around 0.45 ug total RNA using a constant-region primer and ProtoScript II reverse transcriptase. Three nested multiplex PCR rounds, following a slightly modified ARM-PCR procedure, were used to build the TCRbeta libraries. Each of the first two PCR rounds ran for nine to eleven cycles and used multiplex TRBV1-TRBV30 forward primers together with a Cbeta reverse primer. Sample barcodes and Illumina adapters were added in a final 25-cycle PCR using Deep VentR polymerase. Amplicons of 200-500 bp were gel-purified with a QIAquick gel extraction kit before sequencing. An Illumina HiSeq 2500 was used to sequence the TCRbeta amplicons with 250-bp paired-end reads. As for how the authors treated the data: To recover full CDR3 sequences, reads were quality-trimmed using Trimmomatic v0.33 and paired reads were then merged using FLASH v1.2.11. V, D and J germline segments were assigned to the rearranged TCRbeta sequences by MiGEC v1.2.1b. Clonotype statistics and Shannon-Wiener diversity indices were computed with VDJtools v1.0.0. To reduce sampling bias, subsequent analyses other than the diversity analysis used only the 250 most abundant clonotypes in each sample. Clones were called with MiXCR by TCRdb after fastp trimmed the public reads at Q25, and only in-frame beta chains were retained. Here each entry gathers all rows of one CDR3 protein and keeps the most common genes and DNA. The V and J calls here are based on TCRdb, not the publication. This sample gives 150,000 to 200,000 distinct CDR3 sequences in total; about 65% of them show up just once. The ten most abundant clones make up under 7.5% of the sample.

The sample comprised peripheral blood. The sequence came from a woman between 55 and 75 years old with primary liver carcinoma and hepatitis B virus infection. The sequence links TRBV11-2 to TRBJ2-1; 12 of the junction bases match TRBD2. Read as DNA, the sequence is TGTGCCAGCACCCGGACGACTAGCGGGAGTGGTAAGCAGTTCTTC. It encodes CASTRTTSGSGKQFF.